This TCR beta chain was identified in a study of T cells after yellow fever vaccination (dated by TCRdb to between 2019 and 2020). Notes on the research overall: The SMART-Seq v4 Ultra Low Input RNA kit was used to prepare libraries from fractions with low cell numbers. To follow T-cell clones before and after primary and booster YFV17D yellow fever vaccination, bulk TCR alpha and beta repertoires were sequenced over time. Two healthy male donors made up the cohort, one aged 18 to 30 years and the other aged 30 to 39 years. Bulk PBMC replicates and cell subsets were isolated from blood drawn at multiple timepoints before and after both primary and secondary immunization.

The treatment or condition label here, explained by the study, means: live attenuated yellow fever vaccine strain. PBMCs were isolated from peripheral blood using a standard Ficoll-Paque protocol. Dynabeads CD4 and CD8 positive selection kits were used to isolate the CD4 and CD8 T-cell fractions. TriZol was used to extract RNA from bulk PBMCs, CD4 and CD8 fractions, and dextramer-positive and dextramer-negative fractions. Counted from cysteine to phenylalanine, this CDR3 has 13 amino acids. The CDR3 DNA has 39 bases and is translated from base 1. V gives up 5 bases and J gives up 0 bases, and the segment between their germline ends measures 9 bases. Looking up the germline V gene (reference sequence) yields CDR1 DFQATT and CDR2 SNEGSKA. Synthesis of TCR cDNA relied on 5'RACE template switching, a step that introduced a universal primer site along with unique molecular identifiers. Priming of cDNA synthesis was performed from both the TCR alpha and TCR beta constant segments. Library amplification involved two PCR steps, and the second step added sample barcodes and sequencing adapters. Sequencing of libraries was done on Illumina HiSeq 2500 (2x100 bp) or NovaSeq (2x150 bp). Per the authors' processing: MIGEC was used to demultiplex reads and collapse the reads into UMI consensus sequences, and MiXCR was used for V(D)J alignment. Clonotypes responding to the vaccine were identified with edgeR on replicate PBMC samples, with the criteria of FDR below 0.01 and a log2 fold change above 5 up to day 15. Bulk clonotypes were assigned CD4 or CD8 identity according to which sequenced CD4 or CD8 repertoire held them at higher abundance. The public reads were reprocessed in TCRdb via fastp at Q25 and MiXCR, keeping in-frame beta chains. All rows with the same CDR3 protein become a single entry with the most common DNA and genes. The V and J calls and clone size come from TCRdb's table, not from the authors' own analysis. This sample has under 300,000 distinct CDR3 sequences in its table, and less than 8.5% of those were observed once. The ten largest make up approximately 0.85% of the sample.

Points the paper makes about the study in general: The secondary T-cell response was found to be weaker but faster than the primary response, with a peak reached on day 5 rather than on day 15. Computational filtering was required because FACS-sorted repertoires could contain abundant contaminating clonotypes from the bulk population. A small share of clonotypes occurred in both CD4 and CD8 compartments, likely arising from convergent recombination. After the booster, most clones that had expanded after primary vaccination were detected again (around 97% of CD4 and roughly 86% of CD8), suggesting broad maintenance of memory. The study included only a couple of donors, which limits how far the findings can be generalized.

This clonotype has only a few counts. Its binding antigen is unknown. Base-call qualities are not available, and no considerably larger clone is one nucleotide away. This clonotype was obtained from a man younger than 40 who received the YFV17D yellow fever vaccine. The chain uses TRBV20-1 and TRBJ2-3, with no D gene named confidently. This specimen was CD4+ T cells sorted from PBMCs, taken 15 days after the yellow fever booster vaccination. The CDR3 here reads CSAPYGSTDTQYF. The DNA sequence is as follows: TGCAGTGCTCCTTACGGGAGCACAGATACGCAGTATTTT.